Listed below are T cell receptor beta chains from one sample, sequenced in a study of identifying expanded T cells in peripheral blood. Generated by immunoSEQ multiplex PCR, the TCRdb table keeps only in-frame clones and is missing some. Of about 130,000 clones in the sample, approximately 86% were seen once. Source material: blood. The receptors were sampled from a person between 18 and 75 years old in good health. Each CDR3 is given with its conserved first and last residue. A D gene is named only where the DNA matches it firmly. For some rows the clone size is stated as once, few or many, or as a class when expanded; others skip it.

clone size	D gene	V gene	J gene	CDR3 DNA	CDR3 protein
once	TRBD2	TRBV5-4	TRBJ2-1	TGTGCCAGCAGCTTGGGTCTACTAGCGAGCTCCTACAATGAGCAGTTCTTC	CASSLGLLASSYNEQFF
-	-	TRBV5-4	TRBJ1-2	TGTGCCAGCAGCTTGGTGTCAGGAGAATACTATGGCTACACCTTC	CASSLVSGEYYGYTF
-	TRBD2	TRBV6-1	TRBJ2-7	TGTGCCAGCAGGGCCGACTATAGCGGGAGGTACGAGCAGTACTTC	CASRADYSGRYEQYF
-	TRBD1	TRBV29-1	TRBJ1-5	TGCAGCGTAATTCCCGGGACAGGGGGCCGAGGCCAGCCCCAGCATTTT	CSVIPGTGGRGQPQHF
-	TRBD1	TRBV30	TRBJ1-5	TGTGCCTGGAGAGGGACAGGGGGCAATCAGCCCCAGCATTTT	CAWRGTGGNQPQHF
-	-	TRBV28	TRBJ2-7	TGTGCCAGCAGACCTGGGGACTCCTACGAGCAGTACTTC	CASRPGDSYEQYF
-	-	TRBV27	TRBJ2-7	TGTGCCAGCAGTGCAGAAAGATCCTACGAGCAGTACTTC	CASSAERSYEQYF
-	-	TRBV30	TRBJ1-3	TGTGCCTGGAGTGTGTGGGACGGTAGAAACACCATATATTTT	CAWSVWDGRNTIYF
few	-	TRBV6-6	TRBJ1-3	TGTGCCAGCAGTTCCGAGGGTGGAAACACCATATATTTT	CASSSEGGNTIYF
-	-	TRBV18	TRBJ1-1	TGTGCCAGCTCACCCGACATGAACACTGAAGCTTTCTTT	CASSPDMNTEAFF
-	TRBD2	TRBV7-2	TRBJ2-1	TGTGCCAGCAGCTTGGGGGGGACCCTTGGTGAGCAGTTCTTC	CASSLGGTLGEQFF
once	TRBD1	TRBV28	TRBJ2-7	TGTGCCAGCAGTTTATACCCTCAGACAGGGAACGAGCAGTACTTC	CASSLYPQTGNEQYF
-	-	TRBV25-1	TRBJ1-4	TGTGCCAGCAGTGTGTTTCCGGGACAAACGGATGAAAAACTGTTTTTT	CASSVFPGQTDEKLFF
-	-	TRBV7-8	TRBJ2-1	TGTGCCAGCAGCTTAGGCATCGTGGACCTCAATGAGCAGTTCTTC	CASSLGIVDLNEQFF
-	TRBD2	TRBV29-1	TRBJ2-5	TGCAGCGTTGAACTAGCGGGACGAGAGACCCAGTACTTC	CSVELAGRETQYF
-	-	TRBV7-2	TRBJ1-2	TGTGCCAGCAGCGCAGCTAACTATGGCTACACCTTC	CASSAANYGYTF
-	TRBD1	TRBV5-1	TRBJ1-4	TGCGCCAGCAGCCTTGGGACAGGGGACGAAAAACTGTTTTTT	CASSLGTGDEKLFF
-	-	TRBV19	TRBJ1-1	TGTGCCAGTATTAAGCCCCAGATGAACACTGAAGCTTTCTTT	CASIKPQMNTEAFF
few	TRBD1	TRBV7-2	TRBJ1-2	TGTGCCAGCACCCCAGGGGGGGACAGATTTGGCTACACCTTC	CASTPGGDRFGYTF
-	TRBD1	TRBV11-2	TRBJ2-7	TGTGCCACCGCCGGGACAGGGTCCTACGAGCAGTACTTC	CATAGTGSYEQYF
few	-	TRBV2	TRBJ2-5	TGTGCCAGCAGACCAGGGGGGGAGACCCAGTACTTC	CASRPGGETQYF
-	-	TRBV7-3	TRBJ2-3	TGTGCCAGCAGCTTCGGCCCCAGCGTTACAGATACGCAGTATTTT	CASSFGPSVTDTQYF
-	TRBD2	TRBV7-2	TRBJ2-7	TGTGCCAGCAGCTTAGCGCTGGCGGGAGCTGGCGAGCAGTACTTC	CASSLALAGAGEQYF
-	-	TRBV11-2	TRBJ2-3	TGTGCCAGCAGCCAAAGCCTCACAGATACGCAGTATTTT	CASSQSLTDTQYF
-	TRBD2	TRBV29-1	TRBJ2-2	TGCAGCGTTGAAGTCCCGACTAGCGGGGCCGGGGAGCTGTTTTTT	CSVEVPTSGAGELFF
-	-	TRBV18	TRBJ2-5	TGTGCCAGCTCACCACAATTGTCGTGGGGGTTGGGGGAGACCCAGTACTTC	CASSPQLSWGLGETQYF
-	TRBD1	TRBV5-3	TRBJ2-7	TGTGCCAGAAGCGCAGACAGGGTCACCCTCTACGAGCAGTACTTC	CARSADRVTLYEQYF
-	-	TRBV6-5	TRBJ1-2	TGTGCCAGCAGTTACGGTGGACAGACATATGGCTACACCTTC	CASSYGGQTYGYTF
-	-	TRBV4-2	TRBJ2-1	TGTGCCAGCAGCCAAGAGGAGCAGCCCTCCTACAATGAGCAGTTCTTC	CASSQEEQPSYNEQFF
-	TRBD1	TRBV5-1	TRBJ2-7	TGCGCCAGCAGCGCCGCGACAGGGCCGGCCTACGAGCAGTACTTC	CASSAATGPAYEQYF
-	-	TRBV7-2	TRBJ1-3	TGTGCCAGCAGCTTAGAGGCTGGAAACACCATATATTTT	CASSLEAGNTIYF
-	TRBD1	TRBV5-1	TRBJ2-3	TGCGCCAGCAGCTCCCTGCCCGGGACAGAAAGCACAGATACGCAGTATTTT	CASSSLPGTESTDTQYF
-	-	TRBV10-3	TRBJ2-7	TGTGCCATCACCGGGGCAGAGACCTACGAGCAGTACTTC	CAITGAETYEQYF
-	-	TRBV6-1	TRBJ1-3	TGTGCCCACATTTCCCCTGGAAACACCATATATTTT	CAHISPGNTIYF
-	-	TRBV5-5	TRBJ2-5	TGTGCCAGCAGCAAGGACAGCCAAGAGACCCAGTACTTC	CASSKDSQETQYF
-	-	TRBV7-9	TRBJ2-3	TGTGCCAGCAGCTTAGCGCAGGTGGATTTCACAGATACGCAGTATTTT	CASSLAQVDFTDTQYF
few	-	TRBV6-5	TRBJ1-3	TGTGCCAGCAGCCTGAATGAATTGCCTGGAAACACCATATATTTT	CASSLNELPGNTIYF
-	-	TRBV4-2	TRBJ2-5	TGTGCCAGCAGCCAAGTTGGGTCCCCCGAGACCCAGTACTTC	CASSQVGSPETQYF
-	-	TRBV28	TRBJ1-2	TGTGCCAGCAGCTCCTCGGGGGGCTACACCTTC	CASSSSGGYTF
-	TRBD1	TRBV5-5	TRBJ1-1	TGTGCCAGCAGAGTACAGGGGAGAACTGAAGCTTTCTTT	CASRVQGRTEAFF
few	TRBD1	TRBV7-9	TRBJ1-6	TGTGCCAGCAGCACCAGGGACAGGGTAAATTCACCCCTCCACTTT	CASSTRDRVNSPLHF
-	-	TRBV10-1	TRBJ1-5	TGCGCCAGCAGTGAGTCTTGGGCAACAGCGCGGGCCCAGCATTTT	CASSESWATARAQHF
-	-	TRBV7-3	TRBJ2-1	TGTGCCAGCAGCTTAATCCCCACTAGCTACAATGAGCAGTTCTTC	CASSLIPTSYNEQFF
-	-	TRBV15	TRBJ2-7	TGTGCCACCAGCAGAGATCACGGTTACGAGCAGTACTTC	CATSRDHGYEQYF
-	-	TRBV7-8	TRBJ1-2	TGTGCCAGCAGCTTAGACTCGGACTATGGCTACACCTTC	CASSLDSDYGYTF
-	-	TRBV7-3	TRBJ2-2	TGTGCCAGCGCGGGGCTAGCGAGCACCGGGGAGCTGTTTTTT	CASAGLASTGELFF
-	TRBD1	TRBV30	TRBJ1-2	TGTGCCTGGAGTGTAGTACAGGGGGCTGCTGGCTACACCTTC	CAWSVVQGAAGYTF
-	-	TRBV11-2	TRBJ2-3	TGTGCCAGCAGCTTAGATCGGGGCACAGATACGCAGTATTTT	CASSLDRGTDTQYF
-	TRBD1	TRBV28	TRBJ1-5	TGTGCCAGCAGTTTCCCGGACAGGGCCCCTCAGCCCCAGCATTTT	CASSFPDRAPQPQHF
-	TRBD1	TRBV6-5	TRBJ1-1	TGTGCCAGCCACGACAGGGGGAGTACTGAAGCTTTCTTT	CASHDRGSTEAFF
-	-	TRBV9	TRBJ1-3	TGTGCCAGCAGCGTAGACTTAGGAAACACCATATATTTT	CASSVDLGNTIYF
-	-	TRBV5-5	TRBJ1-1	TGTGCCAGCAGCCCCCGGATGAGGCGGATGAACACTGAAGCTTTCTTT	CASSPRMRRMNTEAFF
-	TRBD1	TRBV27	TRBJ2-1	TGTGCCAGCAGTTCCTCGACAGGGGGCGCCTACAATGAGCAGTTCTTC	CASSSSTGGAYNEQFF
-	TRBD1	TRBV6-1	TRBJ1-1	TGTGCCAGCAGTGAATTTAAGGGGGCGACCACTGAAGCTTTCTTT	CASSEFKGATTEAFF
-	-	TRBV25-1	TRBJ2-2	TGTGCCAGCAGTGACTCGCTGGGAGTAGTCGGGGAGCTGTTTTTT	CASSDSLGVVGELFF
-	-	TRBV7-9	TRBJ1-6	TGTGCCAGCAGCTTAGAAGGGGCAGGGTCACCCCTCCACTTT	CASSLEGAGSPLHF
-	-	TRBV11-3	TRBJ2-7	TGTGCCAGCAGCCCAGAGCAGGGCTACGAGCAGTACTTC	CASSPEQGYEQYF
-	-	TRBV13	TRBJ1-1	TGTGCCAGCAGCTTAGTTAGTGAGACCAGGAACACTGAAGCTTTCTTT	CASSLVSETRNTEAFF
-	TRBD2	TRBV11-1	TRBJ2-2	TGTGCCAGCAGCCCCCAGGCTAGCGGGGTACCCGGGGAGCTGTTTTTT	CASSPQASGVPGELFF